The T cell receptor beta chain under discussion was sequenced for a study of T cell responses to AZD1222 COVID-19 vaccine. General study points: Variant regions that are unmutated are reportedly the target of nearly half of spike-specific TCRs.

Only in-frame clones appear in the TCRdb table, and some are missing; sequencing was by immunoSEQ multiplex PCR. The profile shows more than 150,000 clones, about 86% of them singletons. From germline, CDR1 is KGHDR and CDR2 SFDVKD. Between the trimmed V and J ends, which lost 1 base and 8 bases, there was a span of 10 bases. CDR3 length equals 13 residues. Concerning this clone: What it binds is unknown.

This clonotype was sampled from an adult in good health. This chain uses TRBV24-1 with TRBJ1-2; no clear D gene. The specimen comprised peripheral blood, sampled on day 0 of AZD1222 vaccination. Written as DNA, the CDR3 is TGTGCCACCAGTGATTTCGGGTCGGAGGGCTACACCTTC. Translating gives CATSDFGSEGYTF.